This T cell receptor beta chain appears in the sequencing data of a study of T cells in localized non-small cell lung cancer. General study results and limits: Of the top 100 tumor clones, median approximately 60 were in adjacent lung, 25 to 35 among its top 100. Longer survival (overall) was linked to higher T cell density in blood. Only one tumor region was sequenced, so heterogeneity remains possible.

Sequencing was performed with immunoSEQ multiplex PCR; in TCRdb, only in-frame clones are kept and a portion is missing. The sample records 15,000 to 20,000 clones, 80% to 90% being singletons. Details on this clone: Antigen unknown.

Looked up from germline, CDR1 is SGDLS and CDR2 is YYNGEE. Trimming cost V 9 bases and J 1 base, with 14 bases left between them. CDR3 length equals 13 residues. The V gene is TRBV9, the J gene TRBJ2-7; TRBD1 is a possible D gene (5 bases). The sequence was obtained from a male donor older than 55 with stage II squamous cell lung carcinoma. This material consisted of peripheral blood, taken before any cancer treatment. Here the CDR3 DNA reads TGTGCCACAGAGATGACAGAGTCCTACGAGCAGTACTTC. This codes for CATEMTESYEQYF.